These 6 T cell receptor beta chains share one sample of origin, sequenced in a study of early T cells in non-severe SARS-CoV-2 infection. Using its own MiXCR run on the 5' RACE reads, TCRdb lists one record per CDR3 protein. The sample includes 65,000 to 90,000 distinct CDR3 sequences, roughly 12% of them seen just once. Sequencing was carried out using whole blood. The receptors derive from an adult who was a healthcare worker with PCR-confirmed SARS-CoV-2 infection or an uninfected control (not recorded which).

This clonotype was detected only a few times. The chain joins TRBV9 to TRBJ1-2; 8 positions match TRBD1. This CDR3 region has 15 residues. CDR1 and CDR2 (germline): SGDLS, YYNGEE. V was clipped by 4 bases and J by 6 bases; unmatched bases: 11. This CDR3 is CASSPPRGRGHGYTF. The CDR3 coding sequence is TGTGCCAGCAGCCCCCCCCGAGGCAGGGGGCATGGCTACACCTTC. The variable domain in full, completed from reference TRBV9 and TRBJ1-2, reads DSGVTQTPKHLITATGQRVTLRCSPRSGDLSVYWYQQSLDQGLQFLIQYYNGEERAKGNILERFSAQQFPDLHSELNLSSLELGDSALYFCASSPPRGRGHGYTFGSGTRLTVV.

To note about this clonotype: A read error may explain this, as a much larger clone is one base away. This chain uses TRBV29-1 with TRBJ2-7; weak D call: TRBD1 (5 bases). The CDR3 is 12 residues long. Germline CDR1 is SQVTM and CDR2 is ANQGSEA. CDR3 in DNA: TGCAGCGTCTCACCGACAGAATACGATCAGTACTTC. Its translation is CSVSPTEYDQYF.

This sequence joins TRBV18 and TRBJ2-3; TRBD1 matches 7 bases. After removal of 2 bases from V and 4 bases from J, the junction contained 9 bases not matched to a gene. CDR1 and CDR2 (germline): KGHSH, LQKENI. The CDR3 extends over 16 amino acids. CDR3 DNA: TGTGCCAGCTCACCAAAGGGTGCAGGGGGAGCAGATACGCAGTATTTT. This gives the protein CASSPKGAGGADTQYF.

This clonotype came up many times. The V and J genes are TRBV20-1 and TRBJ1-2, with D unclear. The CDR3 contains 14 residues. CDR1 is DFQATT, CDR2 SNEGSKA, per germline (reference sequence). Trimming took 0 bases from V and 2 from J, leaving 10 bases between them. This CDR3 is CSARDLEPNYGYTF. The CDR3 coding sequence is TGCAGTGCTAGAGATTTGGAACCCAACTATGGCTACACCTTC.

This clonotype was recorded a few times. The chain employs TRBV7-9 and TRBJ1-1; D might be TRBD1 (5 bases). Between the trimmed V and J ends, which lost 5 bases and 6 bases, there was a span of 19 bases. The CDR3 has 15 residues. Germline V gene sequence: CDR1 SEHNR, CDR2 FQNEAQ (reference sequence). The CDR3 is CASSQGRIGRAEAFF. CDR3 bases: TGTGCCAGCAGCCAGGGACGGATAGGTAGGGCTGAAGCTTTCTTT.

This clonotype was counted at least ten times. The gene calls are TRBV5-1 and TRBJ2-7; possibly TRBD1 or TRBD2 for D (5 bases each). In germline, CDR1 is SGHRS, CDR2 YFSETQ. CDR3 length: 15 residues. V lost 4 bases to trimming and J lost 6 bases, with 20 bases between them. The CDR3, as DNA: TGCGCCAGCAGCGCAATCCGGGACGCACGAGGCGAGCAGTACTTC. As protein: CASSAIRDARGEQYF.